This T cell receptor (beta chain) was recorded in a study of blood T cell repertoires in COVID-19. The assay was immunoSEQ multiplex PCR, and TCRdb's table has in-frame clones only and misses some. The table records 95,000 to 150,000 clones, around 86% of them present only once. V gave up 6 bases and J gave up 7 bases; unmatched junction bases: 11. The CDR3 runs to 14 residues. Per the germline V gene, CDR1 is MRHNA and CDR2 is SNTAGT. This receptor was obtained from a man in his forties or fifties with acute or convalescent COVID-19. Sequenced input: peripheral blood. This rearrangement joins TRBV6-4 to TRBJ1-1; 7 bases are a match to TRBD1. CDR3 loop: CASRNTNRDSEAFF. CDR3 nucleotides: TGTGCCAGCAGGAATACTAACCGGGACAGTGAAGCTTTCTTT.